Included here is one TCR beta chain sequence, with context. TCRdb's table, derived via immunoSEQ multiplex PCR, lists solely in-frame clones and lacks some. The top ten clones hold around 3% of a sample with around 85,000 clones, roughly 90% of them seen once. These data are taken from a study of identifying expanded T cells in peripheral blood. Sequencing was done on a sample of blood. The receptor's source is a person aged 18 to 75 in good health.

CDR3 sequence reads: CASSIDRVKAFF. For the CDR3, the DNA is TGTGCCAGTAGTATCGACAGGGTAAAAGCTTTCTTT. The rearrangement links TRBV19 to TRBJ1-1, with 7 bases that match TRBD1. The CDR3 has 12 residues. With V trimmed by 3 bases and J by 9 bases, 4 bases remained unmatched. Germline V CDR1 and CDR2: LNHDA, SQIVND (reference sequence).